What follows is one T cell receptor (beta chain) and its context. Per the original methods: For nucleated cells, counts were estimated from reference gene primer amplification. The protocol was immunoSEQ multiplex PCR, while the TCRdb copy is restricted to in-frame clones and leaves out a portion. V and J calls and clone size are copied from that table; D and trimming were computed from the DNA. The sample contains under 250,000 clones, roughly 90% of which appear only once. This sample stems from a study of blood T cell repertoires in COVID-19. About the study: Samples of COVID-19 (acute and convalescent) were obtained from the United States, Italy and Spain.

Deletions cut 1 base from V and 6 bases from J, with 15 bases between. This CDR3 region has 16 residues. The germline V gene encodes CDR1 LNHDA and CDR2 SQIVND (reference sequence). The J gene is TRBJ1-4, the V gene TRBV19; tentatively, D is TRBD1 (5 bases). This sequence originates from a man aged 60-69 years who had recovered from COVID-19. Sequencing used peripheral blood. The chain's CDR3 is CASSIGNGPRDEKLFF. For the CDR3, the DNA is TGTGCCAGTAGTATAGGGAACGGACCCAGGGATGAAAAACTGTTTTTT.